These 28 T cell receptor beta chains came from one sample sequenced in a study of blood T cell repertoires in COVID-19. Some clones are missing from TCRdb's copy, which holds only in-frame ones; the method was immunoSEQ multiplex PCR. The repertoire holds about 280,000 clones, with around four fifths as singletons. Sequencing input: peripheral blood. The receptor set was obtained from a woman aged 50 to 60 who had recovered from COVID-19.

This sequence joins TRBV19 and TRBJ2-2; D is possibly TRBD2 (5 bases). The V gene lost 9 bases and the J gene lost 0 bases, with 5 bases spanning the gap. CDR1 LNHDA and CDR2 SQIVND come from the germline V gene (reference sequence). The CDR3 has 12 amino acids. In DNA form, the CDR3 reads TGTGCCAGCGGGGCGAACACCGGGGAGCTGTTTTTT. The encoded protein is CASGANTGELFF. The entire variable domain, with the rest obtained from reference TRBV19 and TRBJ2-2, is as follows: DGGITQSPKYLFRKEGQNVTLSCEQNLNHDAMYWYRQDPGQGLRLIYYSQIVNDFQKGDIAEGYSVSREKKESFPLTVTSAQKNPTAFYLCASGANTGELFFGEGSRLTVL.

V and J are TRBV28 and TRBJ1-3; D is unresolved. Between the trimmed V and J ends, which lost 7 bases and 7 bases, there was a span of 17 bases. The CDR3 covers 14 residues. Germline V gene data show CDR1 as MDHEN and CDR2 as SYDVKM. The CDR3, as DNA: TGTGCCAGCACGGCAGGTCAATTTTGGAACACCATATATTTT. It specifies CASTAGQFWNTIYF.

The chain couples TRBV23-1 to TRBJ2-1, with D possibly being TRBD1 (5 bases). TRBV23-1 is designated an ORF whose function remains uncertain. Trimming left V 6 bases short and J 6 bases short, with 15 bases between. This CDR3 is 14 amino acids long. The CDR3 is CASSAGSGCNEQFF. The CDR3 DNA sequence: TGCGCCAGCAGCGCCGGGTCAGGGTGCAATGAGCAGTTCTTC.

The rearrangement joins TRBV5-6 to TRBJ1-6; 9 bases align to TRBD1. CDR3 size: 17 residues. V lost 6 bases to trimming and J lost 2 bases; unmatched junction nucleotides: 9. CDR1 and CDR2 from the germline V gene are SGHDT and YYEEEE. CDR3 in amino acids: CASTRTGDPTYNSPLHF. DNA for the CDR3: TGTGCCAGCACTCGGACAGGGGATCCTACCTATAATTCACCCCTCCACTTT.

The chain links TRBV5-6 to TRBJ2-7, with 7 bases matching TRBD1. V was pared by 0 bases and J by 3 bases, with 6 bases of the junction left unmatched. Germline lookup yields CDR1 SGHDT and CDR2 YYEEEE. The CDR3 consists of 15 residues. The CDR3 is CASSLGHRGIYEQYF. In DNA form, the CDR3 reads TGTGCCAGCAGCTTGGGTCACAGGGGTATCTACGAGCAGTACTTC.

The chain employs TRBV3-1 (or the pseudogene TRBV3-2) and TRBJ2-7; 9 positions agree with TRBD2. With 3 bases clipped from V and 7 bases from J, the junction kept 1 base outside the gene matches. The CDR3 has 12 residues. Germline V gene data show CDR1 as LGHDT and CDR2 as YNNKEL (reference sequence). CDR3 DNA: TGTGCCAGCAGCCAGAGCGGGGGGGAGCAGTACTTC. It yields the protein CASSQSGGEQYF.

This clone appeared a few times. The V and J genes are TRBV28 and TRBJ1-4, with 7 bases aligning to TRBD1. The germline gives CDR1 MDHEN, CDR2 SYDVKM. J gave up 6 bases and V 5 bases, and 9 bases lay outside the gene matches. The CDR3 covers 15 residues. CDR3 in amino acids: CASSRADRVYEKLFF. In nucleotides, the CDR3 is TGTGCCAGCAGTAGGGCCGACAGGGTATATGAAAAACTGTTTTTT.

A word on this clone: One end of the junction varies from germline; a read error may be responsible. The chain recombines TRBV28 with TRBJ2-4; D is perhaps TRBD1 (6 bases). CDR3 length: 15 amino acids. CDR1 is MDHEN, CDR2 SYDVKM, per germline. This chain's CDR3 is CASSLLVNRVDSRNF. DNA of the CDR3: TGTGCCAGCAGTTTATTAGTCAACAGGGTCGATTCACGGAACTTC.

The rearrangement joins TRBV7-9 to TRBJ2-1; 12 positions match TRBD2. CDR1 SEHNR and CDR2 FQNEAQ come from the germline V gene (reference sequence). The CDR3 extends over 14 amino acids. The J segment lost 7 bases and the V segment lost 3 bases, leaving 1 base of the junction unmatched. CDR3 protein: CASSFTSGRNEQFF. CDR3 nucleotide sequence: TGTGCCAGCAGCTTCACTAGCGGGAGGAATGAGCAGTTCTTC. Full variable domain (missing parts from reference TRBV7-9 and TRBJ2-1): DTGVSQNPRHKITKRGQNVTFRCDPISEHNRLYWYRQTLGQGPEFLTYFQNEAQLEKSRLLSDRFSAERPKGSFSTLEIQRTEQGDSAMYLCASSFTSGRNEQFFGPGTRLTVL.

The genes are TRBV24-1 and TRBJ2-5, with 8 bases that match TRBD1. Germline CDR1 reads KGHDR; CDR2 reads SFDVKD. The CDR3 runs 15 residues. Trimming removed 4 bases from V and 4 bases from J; junction bases left unmatched: 7. The CDR3 spells CATSEPTGAGETQYF. CDR3 bases: TGTGCCACCAGTGAACCGACAGGGGCTGGAGAGACCCAGTACTTC.

This clone has a single count. This chain links TRBV27 with TRBJ1-2; 11 bases are a match to TRBD1. V gave up 6 bases and J gave up 3 bases; unmatched junction bases: 9. The germline V gene has CDR1 MNHEY and CDR2 SMNVEV (reference sequence). CDR3 length equals 16 residues. This chain's CDR3 is CASRDRTGGGYYGYTF. The CDR3 DNA follows: TGTGCCAGCAGAGACAGGACAGGGGGCGGGTACTATGGCTACACCTTC.

This clone was counted a single time. The J gene is TRBJ1-2, the V gene TRBV24-1, with 8 nucleotides matching TRBD1. Germline CDR1 KGHDR, CDR2 SFDVKD. The CDR3 runs to 15 residues. With V trimmed by 1 base and J by 2 bases, 2 bases remained unmatched. The chain's CDR3 is CATSDFRTGNYGYTF. The CDR3 DNA reads TGTGCCACCAGTGATTTTCGGACAGGGAACTATGGCTACACCTTC.

The V call is TRBV28, the J call TRBJ2-4, with 11 bases that match TRBD2. The CDR3 extends over 16 amino acids. V lost 6 bases, J lost 0 bases, and 4 bases stayed unmatched. Germline values: CDR1 MDHEN, CDR2 SYDVKM. The CDR3 loop reads CASSRTSGLAKNIQYF. The CDR3 DNA reads TGTGCCAGCAGCCGGACTAGCGGGTTAGCCAAAAACATTCAGTACTTC.

This chain joins TRBV10-3 and TRBJ2-7; 8 bases map to TRBD1. Germline V gene sequence: CDR1 ENHRY, CDR2 SYGVKD. Trimming took 8 bases from V and 2 from J; bases not matched to a gene: 14. This CDR3 is 16 amino acids long. The DNA for the CDR3 is TGTGCCATCCGTTCTCCGAGGGAGGACAGGGCCTACGAGCAGTACTTC. Translated, it gives CAIRSPREDRAYEQYF.

The J gene is TRBJ1-4, the V gene TRBV30; D uncertain. Germline loops: CDR1 GTSNPN, CDR2 SVGIG (reference sequence). The CDR3 has 13 amino acids. The ends were cut back, 2 bases at V and 10 bases at J, with 14 bases in the middle. The CDR3 sequence: CAWSSGRWGKLFF. CDR3 sequence (DNA): TGTGCCTGGAGTTCGGGAAGGTGGGGAAAACTGTTTTTT.

The chain combines TRBV14 with TRBJ2-7, with D unclear. V lost 0 bases and J lost 9, with 9 bases in between. The CDR3 spans 12 residues. Germline CDR1 reads SGHDN; CDR2 reads FVKESK. CDR3 protein: CASSQDRVVQYF. For the CDR3, the DNA is TGTGCCAGCAGCCAAGATCGAGTAGTGCAGTACTTC.

This clone has only one observation. The V and J genes are TRBV29-1 and TRBJ2-7, with 8 bases fitting TRBD1. CDR3 length: 11 amino acids. The J segment lost 3 bases and the V segment lost 7 bases, leaving 2 bases of the junction unmatched. The V gene's germline CDR1 is SQVTM and CDR2 ANQGSEA. CDR3: CSAGQGYEQYF. The CDR3 DNA sequence: TGCAGCGCCGGACAGGGCTACGAGCAGTACTTC.

This clone appeared many times. The chain uses TRBV23-1 and TRBJ1-5, with TRBD1 matching 12 bases. TRBV23-1 is noted as an ORF with a role that remains uncertain. This CDR3 spans 19 amino acids. J was trimmed by 0 bases and V by 2 bases; bases with no gene match: 8. The CDR3 spells CASSQGKGQGAYSNQPQHF. DNA of the CDR3: TGCGCCAGCAGTCAAGGTAAGGGACAGGGGGCCTATAGCAATCAGCCCCAGCATTTT.

This sequence joins TRBV19 and TRBJ1-1, with D possibly matching TRBD1 (5 bases). This CDR3 spans 15 amino acids. Trimming shortened V by 11 bases and J by 6 bases, and 25 bases separated the two germline ends. CDR1 and CDR2 (germline): LNHDA, SQIVND (reference sequence). The CDR3 DNA is TGTGCCTGCACGACAGCCGAAACCTTTACCTCTGAAGCTTTCTTT. This codes for CACTTAETFTSEAFF.

V is TRBV27 and J is TRBJ2-3; 9 bases fit TRBD1. Per germline, CDR1 MNHEY and CDR2 SMNVEV (reference sequence). The V segment lost 10 bases and the J segment 2 bases; nucleotides outside the gene matches: 7. The CDR3 is made up of 14 amino acids. CDR3 sequence reads: CAIQDRGHTDTQYF. The CDR3, as DNA: TGTGCCATCCAGGACAGGGGACACACAGATACGCAGTATTTT.

The V and J genes are TRBV5-1 and TRBJ2-2; 7 positions agree with TRBD1. The germline CDR1 and CDR2 sequences are SGHRS and YFSETQ. This CDR3 contains 16 residues. J lost 5 bases, V lost 0 bases, and 7 bases had no gene match. For the CDR3, the DNA is TGCGCCAGCAGCTTGGACAGGGGCACACTAACCGGGGAGCTGTTTTTT. Encoded protein: CASSLDRGTLTGELFF.

The genes are TRBV12-3 or TRBV12-4 and TRBJ1-5; D uncertain. CDR3 length: 13 residues. Trimming removed 2 bases at V and 5 bases at J, with 7 bases between. The CDR3 region has the DNA TGTGCCAGCAGTTTACACTGGTATCAGCCCCAGCATTTT. It encodes CASSLHWYQPQHF.

This rearrangement joins TRBV14 to TRBJ1-4; 7 bases agree with TRBD1. The V segment lost 4 bases and the J segment 6 bases; nucleotides outside the gene matches: 11. The CDR3 has 16 residues. Germline assignment: CDR1 SGHDN and CDR2 FVKESK. CDR3 sequence (DNA): TGTGCCAGCAGCCGTACGACAGGGAAAGCTCATGAAAAACTGTTTTTT. Protein sequence: CASSRTTGKAHEKLFF.

This chain links TRBV3-1 (or the pseudogene TRBV3-2) with TRBJ1-2, with unresolved D. The germline CDR1 and CDR2 sequences are LGHDT and YNNKEL (reference sequence). The V and J ends lost 7 bases and 6 bases respectively, with 18 bases between them. The length of the CDR3 is 14 residues. The DNA for the CDR3 is TGTGCCAGCACACGTCATCAGGAGGGAAATGGCTACACCTTC. Its translation: CASTRHQEGNGYTF.

The CDR3, as DNA: TGTGCCAGCATGGGACTAGCCAAAAACATTCAGTACTTC. Its protein product is CASMGLAKNIQYF. The rearrangement joins TRBV2 to TRBJ2-4; maybe TRBD2 (6 bases). Trimming removed 7 bases at V and 0 bases at J, with 7 bases between. The CDR3 extends over 13 amino acids. Germline V gene data show CDR1 as SNHLY and CDR2 as FYNNEI.

This sequence joins TRBV2 and TRBJ2-3, with 9 positions matching TRBD2. The CDR3 runs 16 residues. Trimming cost V 2 bases and J 2 bases; bases outside gene matches: 5. In germline, CDR1 is SNHLY, CDR2 FYNNEI. CDR3 bases: TGTGCCAGCAGTGAACGTAGCGGGGGACTCACAGATACGCAGTATTTT. It codes for CASSERSGGLTDTQYF. Based on the CDR3 plus reference TRBV2 and TRBJ2-3, the full variable domain is EPEVTQTPSHQVTQMGQEVILRCVPISNHLYFYWYRQILGQKVEFLVSFYNNEISEKSEIFDDQFSVERPDGSNFTLKIRSTKLEDSAMYFCASSERSGGLTDTQYFGPGTRLTVL.

The CDR3 spells CASSSPGQGSNQPQHF. The CDR3 bases are TGTGCCAGCAGTTCCCCGGGACAGGGAAGCAATCAGCCCCAGCATTTT. The rearrangement joins TRBV6-5 to TRBJ1-5; 9 bases match TRBD1. The CDR3 sequence is 16 residues long. CDR1 MNHEY and CDR2 SVGAGI come from the germline V gene. V was pared by 4 bases and J by 1 base, with 5 bases of the junction left unmatched.

The chain joins TRBV14 to TRBJ2-6; TRBD1 might be the D (6 bases). This CDR3 region has 18 residues. Trimming stripped 4 bases from V and 0 bases from J, with 16 bases between. From germline, CDR1 is SGHDN and CDR2 FVKESK. CDR3 sequence (DNA): TGTGCCAGCAGCCCGAGGAAGGGGGTTCCCTCTGGGGCCAACGTCCTGACTTTC. It specifies CASSPRKGVPSGANVLTF.